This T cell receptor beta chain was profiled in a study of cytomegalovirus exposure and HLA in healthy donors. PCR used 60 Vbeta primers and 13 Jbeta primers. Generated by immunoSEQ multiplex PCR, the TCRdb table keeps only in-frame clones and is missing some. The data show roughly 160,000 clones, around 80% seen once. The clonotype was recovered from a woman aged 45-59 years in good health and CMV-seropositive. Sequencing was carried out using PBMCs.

Here the CDR3 DNA reads TGTGCCACCAGCAGAGAGCGAGGTTCGGTAGCGGGGTTCGAGCAGTACTTC. Translating it yields CATSRERGSVAGFEQYF. The genes are TRBV15 and TRBJ2-7; 8 bases align to TRBD2. V trimming: 0 bases; J trimming: 6 bases; junction bases outside the gene matches: 13. CDR1 is LNHNV and CDR2 is YYDKDF in the germline V gene (reference sequence). The CDR3 runs 17 residues.